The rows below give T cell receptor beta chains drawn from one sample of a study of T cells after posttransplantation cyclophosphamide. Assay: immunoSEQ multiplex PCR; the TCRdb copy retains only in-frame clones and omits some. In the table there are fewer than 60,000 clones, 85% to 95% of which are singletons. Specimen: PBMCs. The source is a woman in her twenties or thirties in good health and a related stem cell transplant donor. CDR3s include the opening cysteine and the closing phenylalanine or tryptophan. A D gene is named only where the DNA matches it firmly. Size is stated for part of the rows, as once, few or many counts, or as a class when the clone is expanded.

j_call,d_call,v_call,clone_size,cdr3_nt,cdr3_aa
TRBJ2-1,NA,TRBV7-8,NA,TGTGCCAGCAGCTTAGCGGAGGGGAGACTAGTGAATGAGCAGTTCTTC,CASSLAEGRLVNEQFF
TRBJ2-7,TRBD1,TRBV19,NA,TGTGCCAGTAGCCAAGGGACAGGGGGCTTCCACGAGCAGTACTTC,CASSQGTGGFHEQYF
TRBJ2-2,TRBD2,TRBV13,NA,TGTGCCAGCAGCCAACCTTTTGGTGCGGGGGGGCCTAACACCGGGGAGCTGTTTTTT,CASSQPFGAGGPNTGELFF
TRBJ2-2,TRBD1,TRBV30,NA,TGTGCCTGGAGTGTAGGGCGGACAGGGGCCGGGGAGCTGTTTTTT,CAWSVGRTGAGELFF
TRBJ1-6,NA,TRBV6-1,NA,TGTGCCAGCGGCAGGGCTTCACCCCTCCACTTT,CASGRASPLHF
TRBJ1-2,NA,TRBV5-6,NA,TGTGCCAGCAGCTTGCTGGCGGGGGCGGACTATGGCTACACCTTC,CASSLLAGADYGYTF
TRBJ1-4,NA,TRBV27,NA,TGTGCCAGCACCCCCTCAGGGACTAGGAGGGAAAAACTGTTTTTT,CASTPSGTRREKLFF
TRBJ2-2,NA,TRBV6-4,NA,TGTGCCAGCAGTGTGGACAAGAACACCGGGGAGCTGTTTTTT,CASSVDKNTGELFF
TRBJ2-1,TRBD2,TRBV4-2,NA,TGTGCCAGCAGCCAAGTGACGGGGGGGCCAACGGGGGAGCAGTTCTTC,CASSQVTGGPTGEQFF
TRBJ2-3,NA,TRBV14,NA,TGTGCCAGCAGCCAAGTTCCGGGGTACAGAGATACGCAGTATTTT,CASSQVPGYRDTQYF
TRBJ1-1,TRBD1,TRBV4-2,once,TGTGCCAGCAGCCAACTGGGACAGAAAATTCATGAAGCTTTCTTT,CASSQLGQKIHEAFF
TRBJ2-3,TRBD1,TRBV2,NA,TGTGCCAGCAGGCCGGGACAGGGGTTCACAGATACGCAGTATTTT,CASRPGQGFTDTQYF
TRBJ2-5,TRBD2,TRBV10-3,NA,TGTGCCATCAGTGAGCCCGATATTCAAGCGGGGGGCCCGGGGAACCAAGAGACCCAGTACTTC,CAISEPDIQAGGPGNQETQYF
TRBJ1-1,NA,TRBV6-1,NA,TGTGCCAGCAGTGTACTTGGGGCCCCGAACACTGAAGCTTTCTTT,CASSVLGAPNTEAFF
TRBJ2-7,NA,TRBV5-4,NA,TGTGCCAGCAGCTTGGGTGGACAACGGGCCAGCGAGCAGTACTTC,CASSLGGQRASEQYF
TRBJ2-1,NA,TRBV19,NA,TGTGCCAGTAGTACCGACAGACCATCCTACAATGAGCAGTTCTTC,CASSTDRPSYNEQFF
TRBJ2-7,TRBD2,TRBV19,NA,TGTGCCAGTAGTACCGCGGGGGGCGGTAACGAGCAGTACTTC,CASSTAGGGNEQYF
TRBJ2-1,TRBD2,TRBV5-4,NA,TGTGCCAGCAGCTTGGGTTATGTGGGGGAGGGCGATGAGCAGTTCTTC,CASSLGYVGEGDEQFF
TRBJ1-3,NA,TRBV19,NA,TGTGCCAGTAGTCCGAACCCGGGGAGGAATATAGTCGGGGGAAACACCATATATTTT,CASSPNPGRNIVGGNTIYF
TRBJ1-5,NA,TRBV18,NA,TGTGCCAGCTCACCGGGGAGATATAGCAATCAGCCCCAGCGTTTT,CASSPGRYSNQPQRF
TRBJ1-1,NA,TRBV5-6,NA,TGTGCCAGCAGCTTTGACAGCTCAAACACTGAAGCTTTCTTT,CASSFDSSNTEAFF
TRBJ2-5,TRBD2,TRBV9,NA,TGTGCCAGCAGTTTAGCGGGGGGGCTCCAAGAGACCCAGTACTTC,CASSLAGGLQETQYF
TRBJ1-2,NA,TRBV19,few,TGTGCCAGTAGTATCGTCCAGGGCGGCTATGGCTACACCTTC,CASSIVQGGYGYTF
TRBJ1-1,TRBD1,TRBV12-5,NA,TGTGCTAGTGGTATCCGGGACAGGGAATGGGACACTGAAGCTTTCTTT,CASGIRDREWDTEAFF
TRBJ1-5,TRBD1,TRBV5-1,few,TGCGCCAGCAGCCCGACCACAGGGGGCAATCAGCCCCAGCATTTT,CASSPTTGGNQPQHF
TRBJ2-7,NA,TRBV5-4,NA,TGTGCCAGCAGCTTGGACAGTGGTTCCTACGAGCAGTACTTC,CASSLDSGSYEQYF
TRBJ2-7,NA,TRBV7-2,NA,TGTGCCAGCAGCTTAGTTCAGGGAACCTACGAGCAGTACTTC,CASSLVQGTYEQYF
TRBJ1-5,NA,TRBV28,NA,TGTGCCAGCAGCCGCGGGGCGCGGGGGAATCAGCCCCAGCATTTT,CASSRGARGNQPQHF
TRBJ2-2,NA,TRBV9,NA,TGTGCCAGCAGCGGAGCTTTATCCGAGGGGGAGCTGTTTTTT,CASSGALSEGELFF
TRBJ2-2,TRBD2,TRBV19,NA,TGTGCCAGTACCCCTAGCGGGGGGCGAACCGGGGAGCTGTTTTTT,CASTPSGGRTGELFF
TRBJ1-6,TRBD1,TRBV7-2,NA,TGTGCCAGCAGCTGGGACAGGCGGATCGCACCCCTCCACTTT,CASSWDRRIAPLHF
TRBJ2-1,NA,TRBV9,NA,TGTGCCAGCAGCGTAGGAGCTAGGGGCTACAATGAGCAGTTCTTC,CASSVGARGYNEQFF
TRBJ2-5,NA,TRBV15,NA,TGTGCCACCAGCAGAGCAGGGTACCAAGAGACCCAGTACTTC,CATSRAGYQETQYF
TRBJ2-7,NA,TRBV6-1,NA,TGTGCCAGCAGCCTAGGACAGACCTACGAGCAGTACTTC,CASSLGQTYEQYF
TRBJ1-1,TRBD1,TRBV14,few,TGTGCCAGCAGCCAACCGACAGGGTGGAACACTGAAGCTTTCTTT,CASSQPTGWNTEAFF
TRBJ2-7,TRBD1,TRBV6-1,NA,TGTGCCAGCAGAGGCGGACAGGGCCCCTCCTTTTACTTC,CASRGGQGPSFYF
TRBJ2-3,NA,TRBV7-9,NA,TGTGCCAGCAGCTTAACTGGGTCGGGGGACACAGATACGCAGTATTTT,CASSLTGSGDTDTQYF
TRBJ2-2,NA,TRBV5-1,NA,TGCGCCAGCTCCGGGGGTTCAAACACCGGGGAGCTGTTTTTT,CASSGGSNTGELFF
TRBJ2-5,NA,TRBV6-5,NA,TGTGCCAGCAGTTACCGTGGCAGAGAGACCCAGTACTTC,CASSYRGRETQYF
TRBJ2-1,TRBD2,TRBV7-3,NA,TGTGCCAGCAGCCCGCGACTAGCTCATGAGCAGTTCTTC,CASSPRLAHEQFF
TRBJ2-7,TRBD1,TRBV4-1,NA,TGCGCCAGCAGCCAGGGTCCAGGGGGCCCCTACGAGCAGTACTTC,CASSQGPGGPYEQYF
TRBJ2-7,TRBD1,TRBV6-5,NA,TGTGCCAGCAGTCCCCGACAGGGGGCTTACGAGCAGTACTTC,CASSPRQGAYEQYF
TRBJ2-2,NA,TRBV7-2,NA,TGTGCCAGCAGCTTCATCCCGGTCGGGGACTCGAGGGGGGAGCTGTTTTTT,CASSFIPVGDSRGELFF
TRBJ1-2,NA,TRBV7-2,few,TGTGCCAGCAGCTTAGCGAGTTCGACAGATCAATTGGACTATGGCTACACCTTC,CASSLASSTDQLDYGYTF
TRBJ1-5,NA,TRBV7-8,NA,TGTGCCAGCAGCTTAGGCAGAAGCAATCAGCCCCAGCATTTT,CASSLGRSNQPQHF
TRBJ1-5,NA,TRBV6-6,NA,TGTGCCAGCAGAAACCAGGCCTTCAATCAGCCCCAGCATTTT,CASRNQAFNQPQHF
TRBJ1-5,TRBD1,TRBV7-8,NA,TGTGCCAGCAGCCCAGGGGGCGCGGGCAATCAGCCCCAGCATTTT,CASSPGGAGNQPQHF
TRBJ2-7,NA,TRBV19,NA,TGTGCCAGTAGTCATGGCGGGTCCGACGAGCAGTACTTC,CASSHGGSDEQYF
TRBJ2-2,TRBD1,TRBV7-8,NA,TGTGCCAGCAGCCCAGGGACAGATTGGGGCGGGGAGCTGTTTTTT,CASSPGTDWGGELFF
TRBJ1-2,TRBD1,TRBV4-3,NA,TGCGCCAGCAGCCCGGGACAGGGGAACTATGGCTACACCTTC,CASSPGQGNYGYTF
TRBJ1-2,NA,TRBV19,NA,TGTGCCAGTAGTTTCTGGACAGATTATGGCTACACCTTC,CASSFWTDYGYTF
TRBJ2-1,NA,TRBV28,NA,TGTGCCAGCAGTTTATGGGCTGGACGGACACTCAATGAGCAGTTCTTC,CASSLWAGRTLNEQFF
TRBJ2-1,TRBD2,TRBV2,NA,TGTGCCAGTACTAGCGGGGAGACCTACAATGAGCAGTTCTTC,CASTSGETYNEQFF
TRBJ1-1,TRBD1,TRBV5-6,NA,TGTGCCAGCAGCCCGGACAGGGACTCTGAAGCTTTCTTT,CASSPDRDSEAFF
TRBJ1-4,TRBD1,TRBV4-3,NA,TGCGCCAGCAGCCAAGACCAGGGGGACAGGGAAAAACTGTTTTTT,CASSQDQGDREKLFF
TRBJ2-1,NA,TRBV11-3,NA,TGTGCCAGCAGCTTCGGCAGGGGCCGGCACAATGAGCAGTTCTTC,CASSFGRGRHNEQFF